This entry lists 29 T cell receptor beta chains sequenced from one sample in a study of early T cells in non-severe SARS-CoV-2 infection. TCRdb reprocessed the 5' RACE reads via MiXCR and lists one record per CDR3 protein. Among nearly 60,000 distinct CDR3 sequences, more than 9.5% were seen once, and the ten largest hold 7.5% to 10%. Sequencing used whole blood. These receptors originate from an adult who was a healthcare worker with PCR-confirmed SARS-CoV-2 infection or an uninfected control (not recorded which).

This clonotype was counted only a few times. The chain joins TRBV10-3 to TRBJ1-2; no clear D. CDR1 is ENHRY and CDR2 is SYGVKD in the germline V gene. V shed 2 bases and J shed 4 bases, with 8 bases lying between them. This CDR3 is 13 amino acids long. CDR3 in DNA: TGTGCCATCAGTGAGAGTGGCGGCTATGGCTACACCTTC. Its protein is CAISESGGYGYTF.

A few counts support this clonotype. Here the CDR3 reads CASRRSESYEQYF. The DNA for the CDR3 is TGTGCCAGCAGGCGGTCAGAAAGTTACGAGCAGTACTTC. This sequence joins TRBV2 and TRBJ2-7, with D unclear. V gave up 6 bases and J gave up 4 bases, with 13 bases separating them. Germline assignment: CDR1 SNHLY and CDR2 FYNNEI. This CDR3 is 13 amino acids long.

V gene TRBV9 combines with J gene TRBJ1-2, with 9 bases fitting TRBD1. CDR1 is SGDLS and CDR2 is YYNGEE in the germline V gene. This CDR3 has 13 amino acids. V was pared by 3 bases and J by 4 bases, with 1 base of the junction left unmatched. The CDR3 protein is CASSGGQGYGYTF. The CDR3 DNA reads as TGTGCCAGCAGCGGGGGACAGGGCTATGGCTACACCTTC.

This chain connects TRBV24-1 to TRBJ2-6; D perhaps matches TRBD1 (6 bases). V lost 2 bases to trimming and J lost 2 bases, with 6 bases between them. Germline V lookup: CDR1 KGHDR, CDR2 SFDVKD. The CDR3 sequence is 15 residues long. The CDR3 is CATSDWGPGANVLTF. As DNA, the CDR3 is TGTGCCACCAGTGATTGGGGGCCTGGGGCCAACGTCCTGACTTTC.

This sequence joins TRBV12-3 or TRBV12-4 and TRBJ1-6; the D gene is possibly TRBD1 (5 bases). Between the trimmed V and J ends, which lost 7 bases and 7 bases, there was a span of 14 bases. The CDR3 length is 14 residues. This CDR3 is CASKFEGRNSPLHF. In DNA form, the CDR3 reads TGTGCCAGCAAGTTTGAGGGGCGGAATTCACCCCTCCACTTT.

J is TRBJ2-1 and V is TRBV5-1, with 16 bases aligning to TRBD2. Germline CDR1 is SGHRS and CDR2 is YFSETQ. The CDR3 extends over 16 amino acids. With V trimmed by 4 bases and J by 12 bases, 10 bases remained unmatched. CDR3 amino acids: CASSPGGTSGGAGQFF. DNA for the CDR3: TGCGCCAGCAGCCCCGGAGGGACTAGCGGGGGGGCGGGGCAGTTCTTC.

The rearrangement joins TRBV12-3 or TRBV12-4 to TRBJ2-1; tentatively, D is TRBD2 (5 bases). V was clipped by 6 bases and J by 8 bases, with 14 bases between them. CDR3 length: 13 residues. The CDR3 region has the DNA TGTGCCAGCAGCGGGGAAGTGGGCGATGAGCAGTTCTTC. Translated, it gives CASSGEVGDEQFF.

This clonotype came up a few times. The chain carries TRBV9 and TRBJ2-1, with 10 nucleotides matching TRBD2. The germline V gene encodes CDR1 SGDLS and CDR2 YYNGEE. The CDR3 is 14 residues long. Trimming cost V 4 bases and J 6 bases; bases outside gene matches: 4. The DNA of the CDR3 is TGTGCCAGCAGCCCGGGGACTAGCGCCAATGAGCAGTTCTTC. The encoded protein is CASSPGTSANEQFF. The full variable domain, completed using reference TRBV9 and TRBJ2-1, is DSGVTQTPKHLITATGQRVTLRCSPRSGDLSVYWYQQSLDQGLQFLIQYYNGEERAKGNILERFSAQQFPDLHSELNLSSLELGDSALYFCASSPGTSANEQFFGPGTRLTVL.

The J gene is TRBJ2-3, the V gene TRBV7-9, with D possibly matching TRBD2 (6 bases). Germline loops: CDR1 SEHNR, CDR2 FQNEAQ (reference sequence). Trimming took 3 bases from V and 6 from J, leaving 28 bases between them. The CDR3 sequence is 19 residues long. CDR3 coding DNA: TGTGCCAGCAGCTTGACCGGACGAGCCCTAGGGCGGGACCTCGATACGCAGTATTTT. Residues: CASSLTGRALGRDLDTQYF.

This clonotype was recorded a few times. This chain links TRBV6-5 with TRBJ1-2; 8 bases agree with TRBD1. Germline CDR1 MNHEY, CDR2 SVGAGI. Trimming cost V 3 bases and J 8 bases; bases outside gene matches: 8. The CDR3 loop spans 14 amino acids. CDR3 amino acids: CASSYRGTGGGYTF. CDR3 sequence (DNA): TGTGCCAGCAGTTATCGGGGGACAGGAGGGGGCTACACCTTC.

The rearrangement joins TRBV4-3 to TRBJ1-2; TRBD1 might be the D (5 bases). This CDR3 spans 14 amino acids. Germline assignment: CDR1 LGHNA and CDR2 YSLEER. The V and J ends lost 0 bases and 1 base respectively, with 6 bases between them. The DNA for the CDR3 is TGCGCCAGCAGCCAAGATCAGGGTAACTATGGCTACACCTTC. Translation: CASSQDQGNYGYTF.

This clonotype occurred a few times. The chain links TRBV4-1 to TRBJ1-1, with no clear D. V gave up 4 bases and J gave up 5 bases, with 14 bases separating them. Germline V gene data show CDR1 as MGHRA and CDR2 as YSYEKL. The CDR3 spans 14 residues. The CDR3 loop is CASSLGPVGTEAFF. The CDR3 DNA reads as TGCGCCAGCAGCCTGGGCCCCGTGGGGACTGAAGCTTTCTTT.

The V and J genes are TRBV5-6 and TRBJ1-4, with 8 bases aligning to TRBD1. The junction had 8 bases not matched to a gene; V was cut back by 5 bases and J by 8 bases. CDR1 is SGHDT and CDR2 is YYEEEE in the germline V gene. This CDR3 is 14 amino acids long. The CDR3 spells CASRPGGAKEKLFF. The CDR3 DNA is TGTGCCAGCAGACCAGGGGGCGCGAAAGAAAAACTGTTTTTT.

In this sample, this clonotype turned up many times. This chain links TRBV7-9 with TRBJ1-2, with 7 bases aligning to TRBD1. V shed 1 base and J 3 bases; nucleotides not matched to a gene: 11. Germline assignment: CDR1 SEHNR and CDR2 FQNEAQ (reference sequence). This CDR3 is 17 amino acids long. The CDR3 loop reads CASSLEPGGRSDYGYTF. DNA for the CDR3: TGTGCCAGCAGCTTAGAGCCAGGGGGAAGAAGTGACTATGGCTACACCTTC.

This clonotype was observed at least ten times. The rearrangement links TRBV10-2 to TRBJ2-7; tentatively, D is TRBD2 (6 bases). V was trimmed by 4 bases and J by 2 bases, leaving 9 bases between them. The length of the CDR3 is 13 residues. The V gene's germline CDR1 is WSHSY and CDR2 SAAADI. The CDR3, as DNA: TGCGCCAGCAGTGGACTAGGCGCCTACGAGCAGTACTTC. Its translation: CASSGLGAYEQYF.

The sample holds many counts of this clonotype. The DNA of the CDR3 is TGTGCCAGCAGTTATGGGCCCACAGATACGCAGTATTTT. It yields the protein CASSYGPTDTQYF. The chain couples TRBV6-2 or TRBV6-3 to TRBJ2-3; D remains ambiguous. V was shortened by 3 bases and J by 2 bases, with 6 bases between the two germline ends. Germline CDR1 and CDR2: MNHEY and SVGEGT. The CDR3 extends over 13 amino acids.

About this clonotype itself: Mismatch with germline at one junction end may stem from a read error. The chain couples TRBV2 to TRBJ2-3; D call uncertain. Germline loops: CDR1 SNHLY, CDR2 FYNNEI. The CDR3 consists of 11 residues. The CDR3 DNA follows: TGTGCCAGCGGGTCTTCAGATACGCAGTTTTTT. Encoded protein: CASGSSDTQFF. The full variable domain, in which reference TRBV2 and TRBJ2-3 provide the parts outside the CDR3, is EPEVTQTPSHQVTQMGQEVILRCVPISNHLYFYWYRQILGQKVEFLVSFYNNEISEKSEIFDDQFSVERPDGSNFTLKIRSTKLEDSAMYFCASGSSDTQFFGPGTRLTVL.

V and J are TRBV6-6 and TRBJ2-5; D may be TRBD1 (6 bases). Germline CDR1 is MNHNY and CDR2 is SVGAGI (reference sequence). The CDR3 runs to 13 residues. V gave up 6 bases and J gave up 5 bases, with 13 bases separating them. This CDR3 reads CASRDGRGETQYF. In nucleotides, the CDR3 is TGTGCCAGCAGAGACGGCAGGGGCGAGACCCAGTACTTC.

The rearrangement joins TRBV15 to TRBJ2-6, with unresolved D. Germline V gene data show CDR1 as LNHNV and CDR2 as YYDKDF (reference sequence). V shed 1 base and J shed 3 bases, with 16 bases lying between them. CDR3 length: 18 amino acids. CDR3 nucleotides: TGTGCCACCAGCAGAGCCTACGCTTTGGTTGATGGGGCCAACGTCCTGACTTTC. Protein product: CATSRAYALVDGANVLTF.

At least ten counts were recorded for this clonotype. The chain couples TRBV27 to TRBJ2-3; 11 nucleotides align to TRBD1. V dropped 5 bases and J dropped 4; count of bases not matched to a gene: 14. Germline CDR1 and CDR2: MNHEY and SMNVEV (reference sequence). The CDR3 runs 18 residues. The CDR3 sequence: CASSPSLGQGASADTQYF. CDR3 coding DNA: TGTGCCAGCAGTCCCTCCCTTGGACAGGGGGCGAGCGCAGATACGCAGTATTTT.

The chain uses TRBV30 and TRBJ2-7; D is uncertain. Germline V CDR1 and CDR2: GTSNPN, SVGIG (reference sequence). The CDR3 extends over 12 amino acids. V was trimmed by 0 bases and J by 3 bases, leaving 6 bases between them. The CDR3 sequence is CAWSVLFYEQYF. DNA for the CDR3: TGTGCCTGGAGTGTACTATTCTACGAGCAGTACTTC. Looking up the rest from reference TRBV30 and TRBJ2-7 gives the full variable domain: SQTIHQWPATLVQPVGSPLSLECTVEGTSNPNLYWYRQAAGRGLQLLFYSVGIGQISSEVPQNLSASRPQDRQFILSSKKLLLSDSGFYLCAWSVLFYEQYFGPGTRLTVT.

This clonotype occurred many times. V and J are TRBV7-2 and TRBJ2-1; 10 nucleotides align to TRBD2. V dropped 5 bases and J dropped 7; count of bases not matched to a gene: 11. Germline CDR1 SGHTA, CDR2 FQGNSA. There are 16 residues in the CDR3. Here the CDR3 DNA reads TGTGCCAGCAGCCCAAGACTAGCGGGTAATGGAAATGAGCAGTTCTTC. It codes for CASSPRLAGNGNEQFF. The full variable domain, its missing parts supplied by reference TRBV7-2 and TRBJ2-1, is GAGVSQSPSNKVTEKGKDVELRCDPISGHTALYWYRQSLGQGLEFLIYFQGNSAPDKSGLPSDRFSAERTGGSVSTLTIQRTQQEDSAVYLCASSPRLAGNGNEQFFGPGTRLTVL.

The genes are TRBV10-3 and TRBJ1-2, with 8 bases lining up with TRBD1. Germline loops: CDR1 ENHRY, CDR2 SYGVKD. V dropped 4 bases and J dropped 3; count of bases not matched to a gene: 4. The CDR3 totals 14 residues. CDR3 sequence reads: CAISAQGADYGYTF. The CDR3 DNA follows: TGTGCCATCAGTGCCCAGGGGGCGGACTATGGCTACACCTTC.

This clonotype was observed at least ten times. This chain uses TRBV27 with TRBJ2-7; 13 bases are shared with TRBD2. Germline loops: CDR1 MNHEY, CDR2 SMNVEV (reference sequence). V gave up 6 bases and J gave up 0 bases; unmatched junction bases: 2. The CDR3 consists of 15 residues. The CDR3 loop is CASRLAGGPSYEQYF. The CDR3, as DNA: TGTGCCAGCAGACTAGCGGGGGGGCCCTCCTACGAGCAGTACTTC.

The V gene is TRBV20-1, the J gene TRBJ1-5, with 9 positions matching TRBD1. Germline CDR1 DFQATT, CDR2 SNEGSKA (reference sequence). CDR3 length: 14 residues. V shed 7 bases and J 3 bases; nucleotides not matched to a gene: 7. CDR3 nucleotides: TGCAGTGTGTCCGGGACAGGGTTCAATCAGCCCCAGCATTTT. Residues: CSVSGTGFNQPQHF.

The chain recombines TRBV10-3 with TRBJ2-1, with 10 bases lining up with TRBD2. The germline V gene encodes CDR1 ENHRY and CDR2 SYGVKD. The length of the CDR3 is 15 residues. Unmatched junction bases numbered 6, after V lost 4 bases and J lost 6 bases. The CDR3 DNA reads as TGTGCCATCAGTGTTCTAGCGGGGGCCTTCAATGAGCAGTTCTTC. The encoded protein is CAISVLAGAFNEQFF.

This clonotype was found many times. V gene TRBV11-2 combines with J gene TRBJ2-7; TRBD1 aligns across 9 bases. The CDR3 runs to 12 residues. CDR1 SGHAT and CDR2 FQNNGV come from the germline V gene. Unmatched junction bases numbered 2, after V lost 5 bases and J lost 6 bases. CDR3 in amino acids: CASSTTGGEQYF. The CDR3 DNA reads TGTGCCAGCAGCACGACAGGGGGCGAGCAGTACTTC.

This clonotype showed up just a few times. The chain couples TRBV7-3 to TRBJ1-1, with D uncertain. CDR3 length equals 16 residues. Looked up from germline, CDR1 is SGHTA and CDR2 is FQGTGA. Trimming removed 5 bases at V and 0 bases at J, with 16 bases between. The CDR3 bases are TGTGCCAGCAGCCCCCAACCTAGCAGGCTGAACACTGAAGCTTTCTTT. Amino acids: CASSPQPSRLNTEAFF.

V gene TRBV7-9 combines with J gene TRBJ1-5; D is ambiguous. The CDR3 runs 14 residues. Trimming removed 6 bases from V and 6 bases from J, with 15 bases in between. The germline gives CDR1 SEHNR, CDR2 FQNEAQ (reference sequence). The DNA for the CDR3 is TGTGCCAGCAGAGGAGAGGGAAGAAGTCAGCCCCAGCATTTT. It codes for CASRGEGRSQPQHF. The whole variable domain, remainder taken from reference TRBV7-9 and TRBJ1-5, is DTGVSQNPRHKITKRGQNVTFRCDPISEHNRLYWYRQTLGQGPEFLTYFQNEAQLEKSRLLSDRFSAERPKGSFSTLEIQRTEQGDSAMYLCASRGEGRSQPQHFGDGTRLSIL.